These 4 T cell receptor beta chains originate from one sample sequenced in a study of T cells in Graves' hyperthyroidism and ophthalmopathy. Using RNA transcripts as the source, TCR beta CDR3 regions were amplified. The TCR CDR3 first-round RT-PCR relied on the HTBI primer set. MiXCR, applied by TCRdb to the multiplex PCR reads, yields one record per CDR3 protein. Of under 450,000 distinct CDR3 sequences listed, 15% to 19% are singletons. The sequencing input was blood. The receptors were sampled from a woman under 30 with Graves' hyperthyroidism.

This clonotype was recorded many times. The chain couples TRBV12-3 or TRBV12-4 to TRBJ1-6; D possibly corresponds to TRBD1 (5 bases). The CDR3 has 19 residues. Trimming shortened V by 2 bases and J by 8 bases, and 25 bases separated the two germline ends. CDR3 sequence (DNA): TGTGCCAGCAGTTTAAGCCCCTCCTGGGGGAGAATAGAATATTCACCCCTCCACTTT. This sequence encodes CASSLSPSWGRIEYSPLHF.

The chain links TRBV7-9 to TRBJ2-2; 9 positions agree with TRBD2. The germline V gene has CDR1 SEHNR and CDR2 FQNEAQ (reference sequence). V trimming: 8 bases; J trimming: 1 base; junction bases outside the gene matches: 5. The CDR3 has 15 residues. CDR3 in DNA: TGTGCCAGCTCGGTAGCGGGGGTGAACACCGGGGAGCTGTTTTTT. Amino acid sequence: CASSVAGVNTGELFF. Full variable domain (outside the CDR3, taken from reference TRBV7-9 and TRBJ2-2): DTGVSQNPRHKITKRGQNVTFRCDPISEHNRLYWYRQTLGQGPEFLTYFQNEAQLEKSRLLSDRFSAERPKGSFSTLEIQRTEQGDSAMYLCASSVAGVNTGELFFGEGSRLTVL.

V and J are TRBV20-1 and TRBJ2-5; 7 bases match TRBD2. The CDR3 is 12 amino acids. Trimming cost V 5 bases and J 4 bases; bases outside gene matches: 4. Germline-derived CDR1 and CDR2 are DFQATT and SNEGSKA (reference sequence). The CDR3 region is CSALGGGETQYF. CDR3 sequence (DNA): TGCAGTGCTCTGGGGGGGGGAGAGACCCAGTACTTC.

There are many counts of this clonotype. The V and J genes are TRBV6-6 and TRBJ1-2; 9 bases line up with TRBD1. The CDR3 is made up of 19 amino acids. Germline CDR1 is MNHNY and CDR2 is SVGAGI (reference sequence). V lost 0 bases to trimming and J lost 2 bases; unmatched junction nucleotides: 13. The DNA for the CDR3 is TGTGCCAGCAGTTACTCGGCCGGCGCAGGACAGGGGAGAAACTATGGCTACACCTTC. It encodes CASSYSAGAGQGRNYGYTF.